This entry lists 8 T cell receptor beta chains sequenced from one sample in a study of beta chain features in type 1 diabetes. Study-wide findings and caveats: Shortening of TCRB CDR3s, moderate but significant, appeared in all four CD4+ subsets of Type 1 diabetes patients.

Expressed TCRB transcripts were sequenced because the isolated RNA had all been reverse transcribed beforehand. Profiling relied on immunoSEQ multiplex PCR, and the TCRdb table lists in-frame clones only, not all of them. The repertoire holds about 260,000 clones, with roughly a quarter as singletons. These receptors' antigens are unknown. What was sequenced was naive CD4+ T cells from blood. These receptors were collected from a woman in her thirties with type 1 diabetes.

This clone was picked up a small number of times. V is TRBV30 and J is TRBJ2-1; D not certain. V gave up 0 bases and J gave up 9 bases, with 6 bases separating them. Germline assignment: CDR1 GTSNPN and CDR2 SVGIG (reference sequence). The CDR3 extends over 11 amino acids. Written as DNA, the CDR3 is TGTGCCTGGAGTGTTTTCCGTGAGCAGTTCTTC. Protein product: CAWSVFREQFF.

This chain uses TRBV15 with TRBJ2-7; D possibly corresponds to TRBD2 (5 bases). Germline CDR1 and CDR2: LNHNV and YYDKDF (reference sequence). This CDR3 spans 14 amino acids. V was pared by 0 bases and J by 0 bases, with 6 bases between. The CDR3 loop is CATSREGSSYEQYF. In nucleotides, the CDR3 is TGTGCCACCAGCAGAGAAGGGAGCTCCTACGAGCAGTACTTC.

V is TRBV15 and J is TRBJ2-7; tentative D call: TRBD1 (6 bases). The CDR3 extends over 16 amino acids. Trimming shortened V by 3 bases and J by 2 bases, and 17 bases separated the two germline ends. Germline V gene data show CDR1 as LNHNV and CDR2 as YYDKDF (reference sequence). The CDR3 DNA reads as TGTGCCACCAGCAGGTCCCCAGGGGATTGGACCTACGAGCAGTACTTC. Its translation: CATSRSPGDWTYEQYF.

This clone was seen a handful of times. V and J are TRBV19 and TRBJ1-2; unclear D gene. Germline lookup yields CDR1 LNHDA and CDR2 SQIVND (reference sequence). The length of the CDR3 is 14 residues. The V end lost 7 bases, the J end lost 8 bases, and 20 bases lay between the germline ends. The CDR3 DNA is TGTGCCAGTAACTCCGGAGACGTACTGGCGGGCTACACCTTC. Its protein product is CASNSGDVLAGYTF.

The table lists this clone with a few counts. The J gene is TRBJ2-5, the V gene TRBV30, with D perhaps matching TRBD2 (5 bases). Germline V gene lookup returns CDR1 GTSNPN and CDR2 SVGIG (reference sequence). With 2 bases removed from V and 1 base from J, the gap between germline ends came to 14 bases. The CDR3 covers 15 residues. CDR3 loop: CAWSRARGIQETQYF. The CDR3 DNA is TGTGCCTGGAGTCGGGCTAGAGGGATCCAAGAGACCCAGTACTTC. The full variable domain, with the rest looked up from reference TRBV30 and TRBJ2-5, is SQTIHQWPATLVQPVGSPLSLECTVEGTSNPNLYWYRQAAGRGLQLLFYSVGIGQISSEVPQNLSASRPQDRQFILSSKKLLLSDSGFYLCAWSRARGIQETQYFGPGTRLLVL.

The rearrangement uses TRBV7-3 and TRBJ1-1, with 8 bases identical to TRBD1. V shed 5 bases and J 1 base; nucleotides not matched to a gene: 3. Germline V gene data show CDR1 as SGHTA and CDR2 as FQGTGA. This CDR3 is built from 14 residues. CDR3 in amino acids: CASSVGQGNTEAFF. CDR3 nucleotides: TGTGCCAGCAGCGTTGGACAGGGGAACACTGAAGCTTTCTTT.

The chain joins TRBV10-3 to TRBJ2-7; D unclear. CDR1 is ENHRY and CDR2 is SYGVKD in the germline V gene. Trimming took off 6 bases at V and 0 bases at J, with 9 bases between the two ends. This CDR3 region has 13 residues. The CDR3 DNA reads TGTGCCATCAGGGATGCTAGCTCCTACGAGCAGTACTTC. This encodes CAIRDASSYEQYF.

Only a few counts were recorded for this clone. The chain employs TRBV30 and TRBJ1-5, with TRBD1 matching over 8 bases. The V gene's germline CDR1 is GTSNPN and CDR2 SVGIG (reference sequence). The CDR3 spans 16 residues. J lost 3 bases, V lost 0 bases, and 7 bases had no gene match. The CDR3 protein is CAWSVQAGGFNQPQHF. CDR3 coding DNA: TGTGCCTGGAGTGTACAGGCAGGGGGCTTCAATCAGCCCCAGCATTTT.